These 10 T cell receptor beta chains were sequenced from one sample in a study of beta chain features in type 1 diabetes. Every isolated RNA sample was fully reverse transcribed, so sequencing captured expressed TCRB transcripts. This table comes from immunoSEQ multiplex PCR, and its TCRdb copy is limited to in-frame clones, with some not included. The sample shows 220,000 or so clones, approximately 70% of them seen only once. Input material: naive CD4+ T cells from blood. All receptors come from a man aged 25-45 years in good health.

This clone came up a few times. The chain is built from TRBV9 and TRBJ2-5; 11 bases map to TRBD2. Trimming took 4 bases from V and 0 from J; bases not matched to a gene: 8. This CDR3 is 17 amino acids long. From germline, CDR1 is SGDLS and CDR2 YYNGEE. The CDR3 loop reads CASSPQGLAAYQETQYF. In nucleotides, the CDR3 is TGTGCCAGCAGCCCCCAGGGACTAGCGGCGTACCAAGAGACCCAGTACTTC.

The chain employs TRBV5-1 and TRBJ1-2, with D possibly matching TRBD1 (5 bases). Trimming took off 3 bases at V and 8 bases at J, with 11 bases between the two ends. The germline CDR1 and CDR2 sequences are SGHRS and YFSETQ. The CDR3 contains 12 residues. The CDR3 sequence: CASSWDRTGYTF. CDR3 nucleotide sequence: TGCGCCAGCAGCTGGGACCGGACGGGCTACACCTTC.

This clone was picked up a small number of times. The chain is built from TRBV30 and TRBJ2-7; TRBD2 agrees at 10 bases. This CDR3 spans 12 amino acids. V shed 1 base and J 8 bases; nucleotides not matched to a gene: 2. The germline gives CDR1 GTSNPN, CDR2 SVGIG (reference sequence). DNA of the CDR3: TGTGCCTGGAGTGGTAGCGGGAGGCAGCAGTACTTC. Protein sequence: CAWSGSGRQQYF. The full variable domain, its missing parts supplied by reference TRBV30 and TRBJ2-7, is SQTIHQWPATLVQPVGSPLSLECTVEGTSNPNLYWYRQAAGRGLQLLFYSVGIGQISSEVPQNLSASRPQDRQFILSSKKLLLSDSGFYLCAWSGSGRQQYFGPGTRLTVT.

This chain uses TRBV29-1 with TRBJ2-3, with D hard to call. Germline V CDR1 and CDR2: SQVTM, ANQGSEA. This CDR3 comprises 11 residues. V was pared by 3 bases and J by 3 bases, with 4 bases between. The CDR3 DNA sequence: TGCAGCGTTGACGAGACAGATACGCAGTATTTT. This codes for CSVDETDTQYF.

This clone has just a few counts. V usage is TRBV10-3 and J usage is TRBJ2-3; a weak D match, TRBD2 (5 bases). Trimming removed 10 bases at V and 5 bases at J, with 16 bases between. From germline, CDR1 is ENHRY and CDR2 SYGVKD. This CDR3 is 13 amino acids long. The CDR3 spells CATGRQVGDTQYF. CDR3 nucleotide sequence: TGTGCCACGGGAAGGCAAGTAGGAGATACGCAGTATTTT.

The chain combines TRBV29-1 with TRBJ2-5; 7 positions agree with TRBD2. With V trimmed by 6 bases and J by 1 base, 2 bases remained unmatched. Germline CDR1 SQVTM, CDR2 ANQGSEA. The length of the CDR3 is 12 residues. The CDR3 DNA reads TGCAGCGTCCGGGAGGCCCAAGAGACCCAGTACTTC. Its translation: CSVREAQETQYF. Full variable domain (rest looked up from reference TRBV29-1 and TRBJ2-5): SAVISQKPSRDICQRGTSLTIQCQVDSQVTMMFWYRQQPGQSLTLIATANQGSEATYESGFVIDKFPISRPNLTFSTLTVSNMSPEDSSIYLCSVREAQETQYFGPGTRLLVL.

The CDR3 reads CSVLATNEKLFF. CDR3 bases: TGCAGCGTCCTTGCAACTAATGAAAAACTGTTTTTT. The V gene is TRBV29-1, the J gene TRBJ1-4; D unclear. CDR1 is SQVTM and CDR2 is ANQGSEA in the germline V gene. Trimming shortened V by 6 bases and J by 0 bases, and 5 bases separated the two germline ends. This CDR3 spans 12 amino acids.

The chain links TRBV18 to TRBJ2-7; D perhaps matches TRBD1 (5 bases). The CDR3 sequence is 14 residues long. V was trimmed by 0 bases and J by 7 bases, leaving 13 bases between them. Germline-derived CDR1 and CDR2 are KGHSH and LQKENI. The CDR3 region is CASSPPGRAGEQYF. DNA for the CDR3: TGTGCCAGCTCACCACCGGGCAGGGCCGGGGAGCAGTACTTC.

This chain joins TRBV29-1 and TRBJ2-2; possibly TRBD2 for D (6 bases). This CDR3 region has 12 residues. Germline CDR1 and CDR2: SQVTM and ANQGSEA. The CDR3 nucleotides read TGCAGTGGGCGGGAATCAAGCGGGGAGCTGTTTTTT. The encoded protein is CSGRESSGELFF.

This sequence joins TRBV4-3 and TRBJ2-5; D not resolved. V lost 1 base to trimming and J lost 0 bases, with 6 bases between them. Germline-derived CDR1 and CDR2 are LGHNA and YSLEER. The length of the CDR3 is 14 residues. The CDR3 coding sequence is TGCGCCAGCAGCCAAGGGCCGGACCAAGAGACCCAGTACTTC. Protein product: CASSQGPDQETQYF.